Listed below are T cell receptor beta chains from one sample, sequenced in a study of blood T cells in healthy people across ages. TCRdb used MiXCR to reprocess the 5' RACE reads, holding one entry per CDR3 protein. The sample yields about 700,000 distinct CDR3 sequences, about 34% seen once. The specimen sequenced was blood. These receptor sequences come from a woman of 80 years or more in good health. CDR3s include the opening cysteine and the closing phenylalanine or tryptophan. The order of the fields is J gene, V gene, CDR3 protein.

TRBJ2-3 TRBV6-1 CASQRSNPTDTQYF
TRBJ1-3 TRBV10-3 CAIQGGGNTIYF
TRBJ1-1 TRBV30 CAWSGTFIMNTEAFF
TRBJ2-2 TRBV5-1 CASSSNRGGNTGELFF
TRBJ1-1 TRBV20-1 CSANRGVSEAFF
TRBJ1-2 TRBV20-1 CSALRGGRNYGYTF
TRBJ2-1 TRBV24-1 CATSDSLDRFADEQFF
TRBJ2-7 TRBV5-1 CASSFRAGTYEQYF
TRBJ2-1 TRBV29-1 CSVEEGRRGFETQFF
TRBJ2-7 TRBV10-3 CAISDDDSISYEQYF
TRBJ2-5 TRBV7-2 CASSFSGQGQYF
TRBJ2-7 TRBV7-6 CASSLLGRGRGYEQYF
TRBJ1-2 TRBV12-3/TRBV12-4 CASSVQGSYGYTF
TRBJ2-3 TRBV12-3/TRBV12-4 CASSLAKDTQYF
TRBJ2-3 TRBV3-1 CASSQEGYRGQSQYF
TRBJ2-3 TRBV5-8 CASSLFVGGQGGTDTQYF
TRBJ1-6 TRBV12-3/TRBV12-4 CASSPTGTYNSPLHF
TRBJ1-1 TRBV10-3 CAISERDRGNTEAFF
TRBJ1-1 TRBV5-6 CASSLRRLNTEAFF
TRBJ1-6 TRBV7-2 CASSYRGAGSPLHF
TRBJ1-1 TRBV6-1 CASSEAETGRNTEAFF
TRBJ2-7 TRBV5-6 CASSGRGQESYEQYF
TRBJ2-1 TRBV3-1 CASSLDGTNLSEQFF
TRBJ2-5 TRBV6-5 CASSWTSGGKETQYF
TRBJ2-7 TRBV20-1 CSARMDRAFYEQYF
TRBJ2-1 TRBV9 CASSPRREGSGNEQFF
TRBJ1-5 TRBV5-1 CASSLGQGREPQHF
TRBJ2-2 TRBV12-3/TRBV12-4 CASSPWTGGYSGELFF
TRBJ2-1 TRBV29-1 CSVTTSSSYNEQFF
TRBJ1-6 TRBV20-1 CSARSRTGQGSDSPLHF
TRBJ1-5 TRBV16 CASSYQSSNQPQHF
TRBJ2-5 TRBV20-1 CSARVLAGIPETQYF
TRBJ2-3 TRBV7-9 CASSFPAATDPAQYF
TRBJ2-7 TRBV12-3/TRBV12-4 CASSLGVEQYF
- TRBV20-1 CSARDSPGGPYEQYF
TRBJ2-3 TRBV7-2 CASSFQGQVTDTQYF
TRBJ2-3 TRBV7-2 CASSSIPDTQYF
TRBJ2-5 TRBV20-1 CSARFGTSGGRTQYF
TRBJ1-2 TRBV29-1 CSVAKVIPGGAIRWGYTF